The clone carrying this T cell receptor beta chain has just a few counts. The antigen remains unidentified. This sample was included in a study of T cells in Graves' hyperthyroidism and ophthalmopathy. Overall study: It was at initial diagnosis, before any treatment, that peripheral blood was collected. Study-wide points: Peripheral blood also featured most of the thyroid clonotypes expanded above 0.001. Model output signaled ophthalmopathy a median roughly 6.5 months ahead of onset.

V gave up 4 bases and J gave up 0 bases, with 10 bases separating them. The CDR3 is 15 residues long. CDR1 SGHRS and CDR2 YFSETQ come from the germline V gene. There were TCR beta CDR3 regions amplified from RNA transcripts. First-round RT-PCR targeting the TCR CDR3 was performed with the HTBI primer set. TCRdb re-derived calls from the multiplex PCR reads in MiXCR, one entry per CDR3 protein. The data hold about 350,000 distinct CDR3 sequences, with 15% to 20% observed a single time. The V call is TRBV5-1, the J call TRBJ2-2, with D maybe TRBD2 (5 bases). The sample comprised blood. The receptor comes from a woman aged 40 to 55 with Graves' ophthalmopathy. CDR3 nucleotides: TGCGCCAGCAGCATGGCGGGCCCGAACACCGGGGAGCTGTTTTTT. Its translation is CASSMAGPNTGELFF.